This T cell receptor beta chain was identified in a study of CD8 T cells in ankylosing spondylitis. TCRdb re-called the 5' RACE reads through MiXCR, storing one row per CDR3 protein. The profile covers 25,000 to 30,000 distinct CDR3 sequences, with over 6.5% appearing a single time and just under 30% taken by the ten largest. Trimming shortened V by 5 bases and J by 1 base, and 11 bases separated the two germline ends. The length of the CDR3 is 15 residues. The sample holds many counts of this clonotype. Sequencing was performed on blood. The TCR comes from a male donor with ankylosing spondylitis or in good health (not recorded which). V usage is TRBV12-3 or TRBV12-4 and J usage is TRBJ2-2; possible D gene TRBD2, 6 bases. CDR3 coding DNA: TGTGCCAGCAGTCCCCATAGCGGGAACACCGGGGAGCTGTTTTTT. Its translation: CASSPHSGNTGELFF.